Described below is a single TCR beta chain sequence and its context. This CDR3 is built from 15 residues. The germline CDR1 and CDR2 sequences are SNHLY and FYNNEI. V was pared by 4 bases and J by 7 bases, with 7 bases of the junction left unmatched. The record originates from a study of blood T cell repertoires in COVID-19. Turning to the study itself: The cDNA or gDNA used as material had been derived from T cells, B-cell-depleted T cells, or PBMCs.

Original processing notes: Scientists estimated how many nucleated cells there were by amplifying reference gene primers. The method was immunoSEQ multiplex PCR; TCRdb's version includes in-frame clones alone and lacks a portion of them. V, J and clone size are those of that table, while D and trimming were read from the DNA. This sample has 350,000 to 400,000 clones, with roughly 87% found just once. The sample consisted of PBMCs or T cells enriched from blood (not recorded which). The chain is built from TRBV2 and TRBJ2-1; 10 bases align to TRBD2. The receptor was derived from a woman aged 30 to 39 who had recovered from COVID-19. This CDR3 is CASSGGTSGENEQFF. The CDR3 coding sequence is TGTGCCAGCAGTGGAGGAACTAGCGGGGAAAATGAGCAGTTCTTC. Looking up the rest from reference TRBV2 and TRBJ2-1 gives the full variable domain: EPEVTQTPSHQVTQMGQEVILRCVPISNHLYFYWYRQILGQKVEFLVSFYNNEISEKSEIFDDQFSVERPDGSNFTLKIRSTKLEDSAMYFCASSGGTSGENEQFFGPGTRLTVL.